The next 13 T cell receptor beta chains were all read from a single sample in a study of cytomegalovirus exposure and HLA in healthy donors (dated by TCRdb to the late 2010s). To prepare the library, the immunoSEQ multiplex PCR assay was applied. The multiplex PCR relied on a mix of 60 forward primers for TCR Vbeta segments and 13 reverse primers for TCR Jbeta segments. TCRdb obtained this table from immuneACCESS and retained in-frame rearrangements with V and J assigned. These tables miss some clones; where compared with another copy, unresolved V genes account for less than half of the shortfall, and the remainder is unexplained. The sample table shows about 98,000 clones, and more than 70% are seen once. 10% to 11% of the sample is in the top ten clones. Material: PBMCs. The receptors come from a man aged 18 to 30 in good health and CMV-seropositive.

The V gene is TRBV30, the J gene TRBJ2-1, with 12 bases lining up with TRBD2. Germline V CDR1 and CDR2: GTSNPN, SVGIG (reference sequence). The CDR3 contains 15 residues. V trimming: 6 bases; J trimming: 8 bases; junction bases outside the gene matches: 11. The CDR3, as DNA: TGTGCCTGCCGGGGTCTAGCGGGGGGGCGGGATGAGCAGTTCTTC. As protein: CACRGLAGGRDEQFF.

This clone was observed a handful of times. This sequence joins TRBV25-1 and TRBJ2-5, with 11 bases matching TRBD2. Germline V lookup: CDR1 MGHDK, CDR2 SYGVNS. V was clipped by 2 bases and J by 3 bases; unmatched bases: 8. This CDR3 is 17 amino acids long. The CDR3 protein is CASSEKVASGGKETQYF. In DNA, the CDR3 is TGTGCCAGCAGTGAAAAGGTGGCTAGCGGGGGGAAAGAGACCCAGTACTTC.

This clone came up once. The V and J genes are TRBV28 and TRBJ1-6; 8 positions match TRBD1. This CDR3 is 16 amino acids long. CDR1 is MDHEN and CDR2 is SYDVKM in the germline V gene. Germline trimming cut 5 bases from V and 4 bases from J; bases unmatched to any gene: 7. CDR3 in amino acids: CASSPETGEYNSPLHF. Here the CDR3 DNA reads TGTGCCAGCAGTCCAGAGACAGGGGAATATAATTCACCCCTCCACTTT.

The chain employs TRBV25-1 and TRBJ1-3; the D gene is possibly TRBD1 (6 bases). There are 13 residues in the CDR3. V was clipped by 10 bases and J by 1 base, with 11 bases between them. CDR1 MGHDK and CDR2 SYGVNS come from the germline V gene. The CDR3 bases are TGTGCCACTACCGGGACATCTGGAAACACCATATATTTT. This sequence encodes CATTGTSGNTIYF.

The rearrangement links TRBV2 to TRBJ1-1, with unresolved D. Germline values: CDR1 SNHLY, CDR2 FYNNEI. The CDR3 consists of 13 residues. The germline V and J ends were trimmed by 4 bases and 1 base, with 7 bases remaining between them. As DNA, the CDR3 is TGTGCCAGCAGTGGAGAGAAGAACACTGAAGCTTTCTTT. Protein product: CASSGEKNTEAFF.

This chain's CDR3 is CASSGSGDYNSPLHF. DNA for the CDR3: TGTGCCAGCAGTGGGTCGGGAGACTATAATTCACCCCTCCACTTT. This chain links TRBV28 with TRBJ1-6; the D is unclear. CDR1 is MDHEN and CDR2 is SYDVKM in the germline V gene. Trimming took 5 bases from V and 3 from J, leaving 11 bases between them. CDR3 size: 15 residues.

This clone was detected only a few times. The gene calls are TRBV4-1 and TRBJ1-1; 9 nucleotides match TRBD1. The CDR3 is 18 amino acids. V gave up 4 bases and J gave up 4 bases; unmatched junction bases: 16. Per the germline V gene, CDR1 is MGHRA and CDR2 is YSYEKL. The CDR3 region has the DNA TGCGCCAGCAGCCTTATATATGGACAGGGGCCTCGGGGCACTGAAGCTTTCTTT. Amino acid sequence: CASSLIYGQGPRGTEAFF.

This clone turned up a few times. The chain carries TRBV4-2 and TRBJ2-2; D may be TRBD2 (7 bases). The germline V and J ends were trimmed by 0 bases and 1 base, with 18 bases remaining between them. CDR1 and CDR2 (germline): LGHNA, YNFKEQ. The CDR3 length is 19 residues. The DNA of the CDR3 is TGTGCCAGCAGCCAAGATGACGTATCCGGGGGGCTGAACACCGGGGAGCTGTTTTTT. Translating gives CASSQDDVSGGLNTGELFF.

Written as DNA, the CDR3 is TGTGCCAGCAGTTACTCGCCGAGATCCTACGAGCAGTACTTC. It codes for CASSYSPRSYEQYF. This chain joins TRBV6-6 and TRBJ2-7; D not certain. CDR1 MNHNY and CDR2 SVGAGI come from the germline V gene (reference sequence). The CDR3 is made up of 14 amino acids. Trimming took 0 bases from V and 1 from J, leaving 7 bases between them.

This chain links TRBV6-1 with TRBJ1-4, with 7 bases matching TRBD1. The ends lost 7 bases at V and 7 bases at J; junction bases unmatched: 9. This CDR3 is built from 14 residues. Germline V gene data show CDR1 as MNHNS and CDR2 as SASEGT. The CDR3, as DNA: TGTGCCAGCATTAAGTCCGGGACAGTTGAAAAACTGTTTTTT. This translates into CASIKSGTVEKLFF.

Only one count was recorded for this clone. This chain uses TRBV9 with TRBJ1-3; D remains unclear. The V end was cut by 0 bases, the J end by 4 bases, with 8 bases between. This CDR3 contains 14 residues. Germline loops: CDR1 SGDLS, CDR2 YYNGEE. CDR3 nucleotides: TGTGCCAGCAGCGTAGGGCCAGCGGGAAACACCATATATTTT. It is translated as CASSVGPAGNTIYF.

The gene calls are TRBV28 and TRBJ2-5; 7 bases are shared with TRBD2. The V gene's germline CDR1 is MDHEN and CDR2 SYDVKM. CDR3 length: 15 residues. With V trimmed by 6 bases and J by 5 bases, 12 bases remained unmatched. CDR3 in amino acids: CASRLAGFGGETQYF. DNA of the CDR3: TGTGCCAGCAGACTAGCAGGGTTCGGGGGGGAGACCCAGTACTTC. Combining the CDR3 with reference TRBV28 and TRBJ2-5 gives the whole variable domain DVKVTQSSRYLVKRTGEKVFLECVQDMDHENMFWYRQDPGLGLRLIYFSYDVKMKEKGDIPEGYSVSREKKERFSLILESASTNQTSMYLCASRLAGFGGETQYFGPGTRLLVL.

V and J are TRBV28 and TRBJ1-6, with D perhaps TRBD1 (6 bases). CDR1 MDHEN and CDR2 SYDVKM come from the germline V gene. V lost 2 bases, J lost 4 bases, and 9 bases lay in between. The CDR3 spans 15 residues. The CDR3 here is CASSLNRAYNSPLHF. In nucleotides, the CDR3 is TGTGCCAGCAGTTTAAACAGGGCTTATAATTCACCCCTCCACTTT.